This T cell receptor beta chain was documented in a study of blood T cell repertoires in COVID-19. Study background: Donors in the United States, Italy and Spain gave samples during acute or convalescent COVID-19. PBMCs, B-cell-depleted T cells, or T cells provided the cDNA or gDNA that made up the material.

CDR1 KGHSH and CDR2 LQKENI come from the germline V gene. The CDR3 loop spans 12 amino acids. V was shortened by 2 bases and J by 2 bases, with 3 bases between the two germline ends. Original handling: It was from reference gene primer amplification that nucleated cell counts were estimated. Here immunoSEQ multiplex PCR was the method, and the copy in TCRdb shows in-frame clones only, minus some. Clone size and the V and J calls come from that table; the DNA yielded D and trimming. Of more than 100,000 clones listed, less than 90% are singletons. The sequenced sample consisted of peripheral blood. The sequence was obtained from a man aged 55-75 years with acute or convalescent COVID-19. The V and J genes are TRBV18 and TRBJ1-2; D is unclear. This CDR3 reads CASSPSNYGYTF. Written as DNA, the CDR3 is TGTGCCAGCTCACCATCAAACTATGGCTACACCTTC.